The entry below gives a single T cell receptor (beta chain) sequence along with its context. Its antigen remains unknown. The sample belongs to a study of T cell responses to AZD1222 COVID-19 vaccine. Assay: immunoSEQ multiplex PCR; the TCRdb copy retains only in-frame clones and omits some. The repertoire includes 120,000 to 150,000 clones, around 93% of them detected once, and approximately 2% sits in the top ten. General study points: Repertoire sampling occurred only after the peak T cell response. White British people made up most donors, females outnumbered males, and clonal diversity was possibly underestimated.

This material consisted of peripheral blood, taken on day 0 of AZD1222 vaccination. The TCR originated in an adult in good health.

CDR3 in amino acids: CASSPRTGAYGYTF. CDR3 bases: TGTGCCAGCAGCCCCCGGACAGGGGCCTATGGCTACACCTTC. The chain links TRBV13 to TRBJ1-2; the match to TRBD1 covers 9 bases. V lost 5 bases to trimming and J lost 4 bases; unmatched junction nucleotides: 5. The CDR3 runs 14 residues. CDR1 is PRHDT and CDR2 is FYEKMQ in the germline V gene (reference sequence).